This T cell receptor (beta chain) was sequenced in a study of early T cells in non-severe SARS-CoV-2 infection (dated by TCRdb to the early 2020s). Looking at the study overall: Bulk RNA from unsorted whole blood was used for TCR sequencing, so alpha and beta chains could not be paired.

The protocol used for the library was 5' RACE. For sequencing, a NextSeq 500 was employed. In the TCR library protocol, unique molecular identifiers were attached to individual cDNA molecules to correct for PCR bias and sequencing error. Sequencing covered both TCR alpha and beta chains, and within each sample the abundances of alpha and beta sequences were tightly co-correlated. Per the original workflow: Decombinator V4 was used to annotate the V gene, J gene and CDR3 of the TCR sequences. TCRs were defined as expanded if a significant change between any two time points was detected under a Poisson model with p below 0.0001. TCR abundances were normalised to the total number of TCRs sequenced per sample and were expressed as counts per million. TRAV1-2 paired with TRAJ12, TRAJ20 or TRAJ33 defined MAIT TCRs, while TRAV10 paired with TRAJ18 defined iNKT TCRs. A search of VDJdb, accessed on 1 November 2021, was run for TCRs annotated to CMV, EBV and SARS-CoV-2, with TCRs annotated for multiple antigens excluded. The public reads were run again by TCRdb, first through fastp at Q25 and then through MiXCR, and only productive beta chains were kept. Rows are unified per CDR3 protein, each entry keeping the most common DNA and genes. The V and J calls and clone size are TCRdb's, not the authors'. Here the sample has 25,000 to 35,000 distinct CDR3 sequences; 4.5% to 6% occur a single time. The leading ten clones occupy roughly 5% of the sample.

V was cut back by 6 bases and J by 3 bases, leaving a gap of 8 bases between them. CDR1 and CDR2 were assigned from the germline V gene as SGHDN and FVKESK. The CDR3 contains 13 residues, cysteine and phenylalanine counted. The CDR3 DNA has 39 bases and is translated from base 1. The full study reports these points: VDJdb matching was skewed toward anti-spike CD8 responses, so virus-specific expansions were likely underestimated and private and CD4 specificities were missed.

Set within a cohort of healthcare workers in London, UK, this nested case-control study involved weekly PCR testing of nasopharyngeal swabs along with blood sampling. Healthcare workers were recruited during the week of the UK lockdown, between 23 and 31 March 2020, and followed weekly for up to about 16 weeks. This clonotype was found a few times. Its antigen is still unknown. Qualities for individual bases were not recorded, and no much larger clone is one base off. The sequence joins TRBV14 to TRBJ1-4; a tentative D match to TRBD1 spans 5 bases. Input material: whole blood. This receptor was obtained from an adult who was a healthcare worker with PCR-confirmed SARS-CoV-2 infection or an uninfected control (not recorded which). The nucleotide sequence reads TGTGCCAGCAGTATGGGACCTAATGAAAAACTGTTTTTT. Protein translation: CASSMGPNEKLFF.